Sequencing of this T cell receptor (beta chain) was carried out in a study of blood T cell repertoires in COVID-19. Data came from immunoSEQ multiplex PCR; TCRdb stores just in-frame clones and leaves some out. The table has some 260,000 clones, about 90% seen once. CDR1 is MNHNS and CDR2 is SASEGT in the germline V gene. The germline V and J ends were trimmed by 6 bases and 1 base, with 12 bases remaining between them. The CDR3 covers 14 residues. This clone was counted a single time. The chain links TRBV6-1 to TRBJ1-1; D is perhaps TRBD1 (6 bases). The receptor was derived from a woman younger than 45 with acute COVID-19. The sequencing input was PBMCs or T cells enriched from blood (not recorded which). Here the CDR3 DNA reads TGTGCCAGCAGGATGGACAGTGCGAACACTGAAGCTTTCTTT. Residues: CASRMDSANTEAFF.